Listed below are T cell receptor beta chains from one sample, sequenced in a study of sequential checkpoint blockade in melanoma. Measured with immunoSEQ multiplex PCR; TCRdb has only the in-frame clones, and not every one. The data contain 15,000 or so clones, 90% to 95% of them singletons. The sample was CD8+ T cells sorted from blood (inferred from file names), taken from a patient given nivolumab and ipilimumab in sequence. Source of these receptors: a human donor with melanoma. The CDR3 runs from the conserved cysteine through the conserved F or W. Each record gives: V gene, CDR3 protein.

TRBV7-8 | CASSFPLQGAEYEQYF
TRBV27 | CASKGARSPLHF
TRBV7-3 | CASSPQLGQNNEQFF
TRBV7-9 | CASSPRDSADEQYF
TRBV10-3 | CAISESTGGYEQYF
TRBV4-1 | CASSQLEDRAWGNTIYF
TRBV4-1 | CASSQELSRNQPQHF
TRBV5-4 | CASSVDRSPYSPLHF
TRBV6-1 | CASSQDRALTF
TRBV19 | CASSISGSSYEQYF
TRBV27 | CASSLSARGYGYTF
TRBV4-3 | CASSRTPGQGNEQYF
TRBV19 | CASSWTGGTEAFF
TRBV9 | CASSGLQGAGEKLFF
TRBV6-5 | CASSYGQGGNEQYF
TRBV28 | CASRGRGTYEQYF
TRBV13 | CASSHRDRNNEQFF
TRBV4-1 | CASSQEWGAEAFF
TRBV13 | CASSLGPPGEPQHF
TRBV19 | CASSIGRRGNQPQHF
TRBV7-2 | CASSPTGTGAAFMNTEAFF
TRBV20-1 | CSARTENGYTF
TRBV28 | CASSIISGRPYEQYF
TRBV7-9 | CASSPGGGTEAFF
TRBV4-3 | CASSQDEGGSEKLFF
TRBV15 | CATSKGTVSNQPQHF
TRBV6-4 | CASGGGAYGYTF
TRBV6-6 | CASSYLQVGSIHEQYF